Listed below are T cell receptor beta chains from one sample, sequenced in a study of patients and donors after allogeneic stem cell transplantation. TCRdb used MiXCR to reprocess the RT-PCR reads, holding one entry per CDR3 protein. The sample holds approximately 170,000 distinct CDR3 sequences, 24% seen once. Sequences were obtained from blood, either unsorted or a sorted T cell fraction (not recorded which). All receptors come from a human donor who was either an allogeneic HSCT recipient or a stem cell or donor lymphocyte infusion donor (not recorded which). It is not recorded whose cells these are; they may come from a transplant donor. Both conserved end residues are part of each CDR3. A D gene is named only where the DNA matches it firmly. Size is omitted from some rows. Given values are once, few, many or a class for expanded clones.

size: few; D: .; J: TRBJ1-2; V: TRBV3-1; DNA: TGTGCCAGCAGCCAAGTCCACAGGGACGGCTACACCTTC; CDR3: CASSQVHRDGYTF
size: few; D: .; J: TRBJ2-5; V: TRBV5-1; DNA: TGCGCCAGCAGCTGGGAGGGGACACCGGAGACCCAGTACTTC; CDR3: CASSWEGTPETQYF
size: .; D: .; J: TRBJ1-2; V: TRBV4-1; DNA: TGCGCCAGCAGCCACCAAAAGGAAGCAGGGGGCTACACCTTC; CDR3: CASSHQKEAGGYTF
size: .; D: TRBD2; J: TRBJ2-3; V: TRBV28; DNA: TGTGCCAGCACAGGACTAGCGGGAGCGGTAGATACGCAGTATTTT; CDR3: CASTGLAGAVDTQYF
size: few; D: TRBD2; J: TRBJ2-5; V: TRBV28; DNA: TGTGCCAGCAGTTCCTCTCTAGCGGGACCCACCCAAGAGACCCAGTACTTC; CDR3: CASSSSLAGPTQETQYF
size: many; D: .; J: TRBJ1-1; V: TRBV6-4; DNA: TGTGCCAGCAGTGTTGGGGGGATGAACACTGAAGCTTTCTTT; CDR3: CASSVGGMNTEAFF
size: .; D: TRBD2; J: TRBJ2-7; V: TRBV29-1; DNA: TGCAGCGTTGAAGGGGGGGGTGCCTACGAGCAGTACTTC; CDR3: CSVEGGGAYEQYF
size: few; D: TRBD1; J: TRBJ1-2; V: TRBV5-1; DNA: TGCGCCAGCAGCTTGGAGACCCAGGGGGCGCGTGGCTACACCTTC; CDR3: CASSLETQGARGYTF
size: .; D: .; J: TRBJ2-1; V: TRBV20-1; DNA: TGCAGTGCTAGAGATCTGTCGGGCCTTTACAATGAGCAGTTCTTC; CDR3: CSARDLSGLYNEQFF
size: .; D: .; J: TRBJ2-7; V: TRBV10-3; DNA: TGTGCCATCAGTGATAACGAGGGCTTCGAGCAGTACTTC; CDR3: CAISDNEGFEQYF